This TCR beta chain originates from a study of blood T cell repertoires in COVID-19 (dated by TCRdb to 2018 to 2021). About the investigation overall: Samples from collaborators originated in the United States, Italy and Spain and spanned both the acute and convalescent phases of COVID-19. The sample metadata nearly always contained a de-identified subject ID, COVID-19 status, age in years and sex. Subjects who had been exposed to COVID-19, were actively infected with it, or had recovered from it provided the deeply sampled blood TCRbeta repertoires that made up the dataset. The repertoires were released in a freely available public database intended as a resource for research on the immune response to SARS-CoV-2. Samples were obtained from the ongoing ImmuneRACE study (first 160 participants) and from 1,000 to 1,500 subjects provided by 6 global collaborators. HLA class I and class II types, where available, came from metadata supplied by the sample provider rather than from assay-based typing. The material from the prospective study consisted of cDNA or gDNA derived from T cells, B-cell-depleted T cells, or PBMCs.

Collaborating institutions collected whole blood in K2EDTA tubes following their own protocols. For TCRbeta analysis, collaborators shipped samples in one of three forms: frozen whole blood, isolated PBMCs, or DNA extracted from either of those sample types. V gives up 0 bases and J gives up 0 bases, and the segment between their germline ends measures 11 bases. The germline V gene encodes CDR1 ENHRY and CDR2 SYGVKD. CDR3 length: 16 amino acids, cysteine to phenylalanine. CDR3 DNA only is kept here, 48 bases in frame from base 1. Here is what the overall study found, with its caveats: Clinical and demographic metadata were provided uncurated, with the amount varying by source and participant.

TCRbeta CDR3 regions were amplified from genomic DNA by means of the immunoSEQ Assay, a bias-controlled multiplex PCR. As for the original processing: Nucleated cell counts per sample were estimated from amplification of reference gene primers within the assay. To quantify the absolute abundance of each unique TCRbeta CDR3 rearrangement, sequence reads were collapsed and filtered. Productive Simpson clonality was computed per sample as the square root of Simpson's diversity index over productive rearrangements. This immuneACCESS table, as held by TCRdb, lists in-frame sequences with V and J called but not all clones. Of the missing ones, under half trace to an unresolved V gene in checked studies; the others have no known cause. V, J and clone size are those of that table, while D and trimming were read from the DNA. The sample profile shows about 48,000 clones; around four fifths of them were found once. The ten largest account for over 4.5% of the sample.

On this clone: This clone's antigen is unknown. No base-level quality is on record; no much larger clone is a single base apart.

The chain is assembled from TRBV10-3 and TRBJ1-1, with no reliable assignment of the D segment. The receptor comes from a human donor in a cohort sampled during active COVID-19. Sequences were obtained from peripheral blood. The CDR3 protein: CAISESRMSVNTEAFF. The DNA sequence is TGTGCCATCAGTGAGTCGAGAATGTCGGTGAACACTGAAGCTTTCTTT.